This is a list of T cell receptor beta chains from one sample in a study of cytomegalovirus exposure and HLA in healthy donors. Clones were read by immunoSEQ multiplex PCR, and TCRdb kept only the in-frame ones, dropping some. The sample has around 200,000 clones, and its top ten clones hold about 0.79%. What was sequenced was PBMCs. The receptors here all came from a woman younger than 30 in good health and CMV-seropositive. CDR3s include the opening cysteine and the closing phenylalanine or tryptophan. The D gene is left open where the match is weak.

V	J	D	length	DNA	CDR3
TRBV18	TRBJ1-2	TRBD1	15	TGTGCCAGCTCCCCTACAGGGGGCCAAAACTATGGCTACACCTTC	CASSPTGGQNYGYTF
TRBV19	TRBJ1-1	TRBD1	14	TGTGCCAGTATCCAAGGGACAGGGGTCTATGAAGCTTTCTTT	CASIQGTGVYEAFF
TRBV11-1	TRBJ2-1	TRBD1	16	TGTGCCAGCAGTCCTCTCCCCGGACAGGGGATGGAGGAGCAGTTCTTC	CASSPLPGQGMEEQFF
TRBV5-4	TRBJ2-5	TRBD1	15	TGTGCCAGCAGCTCGAAACCGGGACAGGGGAAGACCCAGTACTTC	CASSSKPGQGKTQYF
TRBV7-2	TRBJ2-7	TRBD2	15	TGTGCCAGCTCCACTGCGGGACTAGCGATCTACGAGCAGTACTTC	CASSTAGLAIYEQYF
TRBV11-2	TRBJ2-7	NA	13	TGTGCCAGCAGCTTAGCCGTTTTAGCTGAGGTGTCCTTC	CASSLAVLAEVSF
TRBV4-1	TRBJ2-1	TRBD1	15	TGCGCCAGCAGCCAAGCGGGACAGGGATACAATGAGCAGTTCTTC	CASSQAGQGYNEQFF
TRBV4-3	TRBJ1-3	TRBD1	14	TGCGCCAGCAGCCAACCCGGGACAGGCAACACCATATATTTT	CASSQPGTGNTIYF
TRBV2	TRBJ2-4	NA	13	TGTGCCAGCCAAAATTTAGCCAAAAACATTCAGTACTTC	CASQNLAKNIQYF
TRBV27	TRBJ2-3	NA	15	TGTGCCAGCAGTTTAGGGGCAGGGGACACAGATACGCAGTATTTT	CASSLGAGDTDTQYF
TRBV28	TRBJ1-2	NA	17	TGTGCCAGCAGTTTTTGGCTGAGGAACTCTCCTAACTATGGCTACACCTTC	CASSFWLRNSPNYGYTF
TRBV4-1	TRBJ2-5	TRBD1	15	TGCGCCAGCAGCCCCGGGACAGGTGGTAGGGAGACCCAGTACTTC	CASSPGTGGRETQYF
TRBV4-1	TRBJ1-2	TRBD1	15	TGCGCCAGCAGCCAACCGGACAGGCCGGGCTATGGCTACACCTTC	CASSQPDRPGYGYTF
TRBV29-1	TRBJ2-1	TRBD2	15	TGCAGCGTCGACACAACTAGCGGTACCTACAATGAGCAGTTCTTC	CSVDTTSGTYNEQFF
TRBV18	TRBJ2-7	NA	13	TGTGCCAGCTCAGGGCCAGGGGCCTACGAGCAGTACTTC	CASSGPGAYEQYF
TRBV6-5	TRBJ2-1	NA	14	TGTGCCAGCAGCCCGACAGGGAGGTACAATGAGCAGTTCTTC	CASSPTGRYNEQFF
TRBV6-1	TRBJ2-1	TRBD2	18	TGTGCCAGCAGTGAAGCGCTTCCCGGACTAGTCATATACAATGAGCAGTTCTTC	CASSEALPGLVIYNEQFF
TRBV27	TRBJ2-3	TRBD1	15	TGTGCCAGCAGTTTATCAGACAGGGGGCTTCGTACGCAGTATTTT	CASSLSDRGLRTQYF
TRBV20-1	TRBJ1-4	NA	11	TGCAGTCTCCTGAGGGCTGAAAAACTGTTTTTT	CSLLRAEKLFF